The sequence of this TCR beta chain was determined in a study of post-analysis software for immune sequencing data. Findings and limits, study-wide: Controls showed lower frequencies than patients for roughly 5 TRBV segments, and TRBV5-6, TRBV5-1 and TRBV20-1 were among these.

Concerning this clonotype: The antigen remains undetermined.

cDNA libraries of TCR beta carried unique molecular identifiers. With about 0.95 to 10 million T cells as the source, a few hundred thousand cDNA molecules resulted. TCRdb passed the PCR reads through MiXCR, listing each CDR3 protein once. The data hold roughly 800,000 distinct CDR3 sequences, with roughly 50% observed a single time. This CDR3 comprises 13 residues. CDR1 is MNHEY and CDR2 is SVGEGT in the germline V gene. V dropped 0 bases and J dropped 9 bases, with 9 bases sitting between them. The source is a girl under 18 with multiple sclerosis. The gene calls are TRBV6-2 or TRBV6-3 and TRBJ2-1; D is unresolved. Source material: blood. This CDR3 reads CASSYSETGEQFF. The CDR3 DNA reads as TGTGCCAGCAGTTACTCGGAGACGGGTGAGCAGTTCTTC.